This passage covers 6 T cell receptor beta chains from one sample sequenced in a study of cytomegalovirus exposure and HLA in healthy donors. Primers: 60 Vbeta forward and 13 Jbeta reverse. The assay was immunoSEQ multiplex PCR, and TCRdb's table has in-frame clones only and misses some. Among about 99,000 clones listed, about 80% were seen once. Source material: PBMCs. The source of these receptors is a man aged 55 to 70 in good health and CMV-seropositive.

This clone was seen just once. Other DNA sequences in the same sample also yield this CDR3. This chain uses TRBV19 with TRBJ2-1; TRBD2 aligns across 12 bases. J was trimmed by 7 bases and V by 3 bases; bases with no gene match: 4. Germline CDR1 and CDR2: LNHDA and SQIVND (reference sequence). The CDR3 runs to 15 residues. The CDR3 nucleotides read TGTGCCAGTAGTATTCTAGCGGGGGGGAGAAATGAGCAGTTCTTC. Translating gives CASSILAGGRNEQFF. The full variable domain, with the rest looked up from reference TRBV19 and TRBJ2-1, is DGGITQSPKYLFRKEGQNVTLSCEQNLNHDAMYWYRQDPGQGLRLIYYSQIVNDFQKGDIAEGYSVSREKKESFPLTVTSAQKNPTAFYLCASSILAGGRNEQFFGPGTRLTVL.

The V call is TRBV28, the J call TRBJ2-1, with 9 bases identical to TRBD1. V trimming: 4 bases; J trimming: 5 bases; junction bases outside the gene matches: 3. The CDR3 extends over 14 amino acids. Germline CDR1 is MDHEN and CDR2 is SYDVKM. CDR3 DNA sequence: TGTGCCAGCAGTTCTGGGACAGGGCACAATGAGCAGTTCTTC. Amino acid sequence: CASSSGTGHNEQFF.

The genes are TRBV7-6 and TRBJ1-1, with a weak D call TRBD1 (5 bases). The V end lost 6 bases, the J end lost 1 base, and 15 bases lay between the germline ends. The germline gives CDR1 SGHVS, CDR2 FNYEAQ. This CDR3 has 15 amino acids. CDR3 nucleotide sequence: TGTGCCAGCAGTTTGGACGCCCAGGGGAACACTGAAGCTTTCTTT. Amino acids: CASSLDAQGNTEAFF.

The CDR3 here is CASSQGQGDYGYTF. In DNA, the CDR3 is TGTGCCAGCTCACAAGGACAGGGAGACTATGGCTACACCTTC. This chain uses TRBV18 with TRBJ1-2; 8 bases match TRBD1. V shed 4 bases, J shed 3 bases, and the junction held 4 bases outside the gene matches. This CDR3 comprises 14 residues. The germline CDR1 and CDR2 sequences are KGHSH and LQKENI. Full variable domain (outside the CDR3, taken from reference TRBV18 and TRBJ1-2): NAGVMQNPRHLVRRRGQEARLRCSPMKGHSHVYWYRQLPEEGLKFMVYLQKENIIDESGMPKERFSAEFPKEGPSILRIQQVVRGDSAAYFCASSQGQGDYGYTFGSGTRLTVV.

The chain employs TRBV7-9 and TRBJ2-1; 9 nucleotides align to TRBD1. This CDR3 is 14 amino acids long. Germline CDR1 and CDR2: SEHNR and FQNEAQ (reference sequence). With 2 bases clipped from V and 6 bases from J, the junction kept 2 bases outside the gene matches. As DNA, the CDR3 is TGTGCCAGCAGCTTAACAGGGGGCGGCAATGAGCAGTTCTTC. Its protein is CASSLTGGGNEQFF.

The chain uses TRBV9 and TRBJ2-1; weak D call: TRBD1 (5 bases). This CDR3 is built from 16 residues. The germline V and J ends were trimmed by 4 bases and 0 bases, with 14 bases remaining between them. The germline gives CDR1 SGDLS, CDR2 YYNGEE. CDR3 coding DNA: TGTGCCAGCAGCTACAGACAGATCTACTCCTACAATGAGCAGTTCTTC. It translates to CASSYRQIYSYNEQFF. Using reference TRBV9 and TRBJ2-1 for the parts outside the CDR3, the full variable domain is DSGVTQTPKHLITATGQRVTLRCSPRSGDLSVYWYQQSLDQGLQFLIQYYNGEERAKGNILERFSAQQFPDLHSELNLSSLELGDSALYFCASSYRQIYSYNEQFFGPGTRLTVL.